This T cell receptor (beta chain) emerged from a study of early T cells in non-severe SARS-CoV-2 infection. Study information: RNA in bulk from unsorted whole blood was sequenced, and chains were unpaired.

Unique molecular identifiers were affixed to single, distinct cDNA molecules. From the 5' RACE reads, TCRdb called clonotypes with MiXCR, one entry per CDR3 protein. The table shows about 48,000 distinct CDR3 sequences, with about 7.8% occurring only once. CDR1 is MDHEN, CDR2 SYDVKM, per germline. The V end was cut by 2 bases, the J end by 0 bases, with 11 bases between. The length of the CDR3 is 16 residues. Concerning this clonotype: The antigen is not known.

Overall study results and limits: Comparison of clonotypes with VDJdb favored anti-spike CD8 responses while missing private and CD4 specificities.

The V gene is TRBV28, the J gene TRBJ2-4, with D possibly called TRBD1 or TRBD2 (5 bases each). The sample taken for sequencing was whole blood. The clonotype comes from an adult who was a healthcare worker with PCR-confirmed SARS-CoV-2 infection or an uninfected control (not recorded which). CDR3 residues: CASSLPGRSAKNIQYF. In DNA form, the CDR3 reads TGTGCCAGCAGTTTACCGGGACGGTCAGCCAAAAACATTCAGTACTTC.